One TCR beta chain is described in this entry. Its antigen is still unknown. A multiplex PCR was run with 60 Vbeta primers and 13 Jbeta primers. Profiling relied on immunoSEQ multiplex PCR, and the TCRdb table lists in-frame clones only, not all of them. Its clone listing holds around 150,000 clones. The ends were cut back, 2 bases at V and 4 bases at J, with 9 bases in the middle. The CDR3 has 14 residues. From germline, CDR1 is MDHEN and CDR2 SYDVKM. These data come from a study of cytomegalovirus exposure and HLA in healthy donors. Study at large: Caucasian-associated ancestry cluster membership applied to approximately 81% of about 370 genotyped donors. Study results and limitations: There were some public TCRs occurring in many donors, but most TCR sequences were rare. In an earlier analysis, about 87% or about 30%: the productive usage of most TCR beta V segments.

Sample: PBMCs. The V and J genes are TRBV28 and TRBJ1-5, with D perhaps TRBD1 (6 bases). This receptor was identified in an older woman in good health and CMV-seronegative. The CDR3, as DNA: TGTGCCAGCAGTTTAAGACAGGAAAATCAGCCCCAGCATTTT. It translates to CASSLRQENQPQHF.